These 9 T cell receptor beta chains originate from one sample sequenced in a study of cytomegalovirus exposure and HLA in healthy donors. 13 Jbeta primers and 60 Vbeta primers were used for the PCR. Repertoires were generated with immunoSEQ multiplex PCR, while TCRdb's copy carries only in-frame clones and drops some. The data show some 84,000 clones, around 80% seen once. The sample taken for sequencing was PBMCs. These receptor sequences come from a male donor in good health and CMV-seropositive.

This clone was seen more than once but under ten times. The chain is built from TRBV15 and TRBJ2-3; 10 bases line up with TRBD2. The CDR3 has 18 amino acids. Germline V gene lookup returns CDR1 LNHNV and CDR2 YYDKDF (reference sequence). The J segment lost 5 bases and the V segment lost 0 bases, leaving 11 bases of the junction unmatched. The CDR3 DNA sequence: TGTGCCACCAGCAGAGATTATCCGGGAGCTAGCGGGAGAGATACGCAGTATTTT. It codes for CATSRDYPGASGRDTQYF.

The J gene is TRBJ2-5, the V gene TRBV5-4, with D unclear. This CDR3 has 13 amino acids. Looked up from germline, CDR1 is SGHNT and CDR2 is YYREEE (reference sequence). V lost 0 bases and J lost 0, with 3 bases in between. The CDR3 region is CASSLDYQETQYF. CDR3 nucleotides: TGTGCCAGCAGCTTGGACTACCAAGAGACCCAGTACTTC.

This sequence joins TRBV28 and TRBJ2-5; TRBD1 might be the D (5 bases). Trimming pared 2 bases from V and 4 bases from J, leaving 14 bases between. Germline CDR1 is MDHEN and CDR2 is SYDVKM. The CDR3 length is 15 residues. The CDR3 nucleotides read TGTGCCAGCAGTTTAAGTCAGGGCGAAGGAGAGACCCAGTACTTC. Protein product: CASSLSQGEGETQYF.

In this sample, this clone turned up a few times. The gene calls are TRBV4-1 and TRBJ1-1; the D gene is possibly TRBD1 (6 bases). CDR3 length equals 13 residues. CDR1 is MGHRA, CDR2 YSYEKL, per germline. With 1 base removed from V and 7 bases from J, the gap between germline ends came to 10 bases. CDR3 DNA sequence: TGCGCCAGCAGCCAAGGTAGGACAGATGAAGCTTTCTTT. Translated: CASSQGRTDEAFF.

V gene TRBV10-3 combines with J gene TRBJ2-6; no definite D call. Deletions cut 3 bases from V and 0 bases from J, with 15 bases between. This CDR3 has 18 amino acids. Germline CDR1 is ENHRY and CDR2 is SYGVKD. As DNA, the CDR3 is TGTGCCATCAGTGAAGTAGGCCAGACTCACTCTGGGGCCAACGTCCTGACTTTC. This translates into CAISEVGQTHSGANVLTF.

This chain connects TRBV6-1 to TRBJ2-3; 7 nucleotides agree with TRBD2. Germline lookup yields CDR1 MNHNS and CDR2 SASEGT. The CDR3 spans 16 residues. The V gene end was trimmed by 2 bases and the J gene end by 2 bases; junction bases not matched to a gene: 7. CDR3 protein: CASSELPSGITDTQYF. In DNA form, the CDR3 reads TGTGCCAGCAGTGAACTCCCAAGCGGGATCACAGATACGCAGTATTTT.

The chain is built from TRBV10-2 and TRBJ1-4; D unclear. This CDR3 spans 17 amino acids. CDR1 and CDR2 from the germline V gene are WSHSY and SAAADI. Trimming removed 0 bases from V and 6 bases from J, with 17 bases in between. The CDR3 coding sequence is TGCGCCAGCAGTGAGTCGATACTCCAAGGAGTATATGAAAAACTGTTTTTT. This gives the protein CASSESILQGVYEKLFF.

The CDR3 sequence is CASSPRGSGYSEAFF. CDR3 nucleotide sequence: TGTGCCAGCAGCCCCAGGGGGAGCGGGTACTCTGAAGCTTTCTTT. The gene calls are TRBV13 and TRBJ1-1, with 7 bases fitting TRBD1. Germline CDR1 reads PRHDT; CDR2 reads FYEKMQ (reference sequence). This CDR3 spans 15 amino acids. The trim removed 5 bases at V and 6 bases at J, leaving 12 bases unmatched.

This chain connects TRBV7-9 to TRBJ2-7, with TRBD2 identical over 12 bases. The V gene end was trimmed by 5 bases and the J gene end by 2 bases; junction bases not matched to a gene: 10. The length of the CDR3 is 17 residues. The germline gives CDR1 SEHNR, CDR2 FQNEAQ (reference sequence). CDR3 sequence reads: CASSTRTSGAWTYEQYF. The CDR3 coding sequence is TGTGCCAGCAGCACCCGGACTAGCGGGGCGTGGACCTACGAGCAGTACTTC.